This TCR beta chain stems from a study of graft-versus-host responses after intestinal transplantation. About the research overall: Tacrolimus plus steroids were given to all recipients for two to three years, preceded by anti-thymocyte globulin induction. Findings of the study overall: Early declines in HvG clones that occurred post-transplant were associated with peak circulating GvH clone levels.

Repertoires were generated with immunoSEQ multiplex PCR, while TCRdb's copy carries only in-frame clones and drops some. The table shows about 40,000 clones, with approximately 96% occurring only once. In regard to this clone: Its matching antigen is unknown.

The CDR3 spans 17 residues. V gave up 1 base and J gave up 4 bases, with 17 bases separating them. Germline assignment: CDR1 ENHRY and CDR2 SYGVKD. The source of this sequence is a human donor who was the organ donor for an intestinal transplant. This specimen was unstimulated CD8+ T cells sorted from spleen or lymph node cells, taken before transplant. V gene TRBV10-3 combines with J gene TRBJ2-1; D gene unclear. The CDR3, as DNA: TGTGCCATCAGTGAGTTTTTGGATCGAGGCGGTTACAATGAGCAGTTCTTC. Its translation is CAISEFLDRGGYNEQFF.